These 15 T cell receptor beta chains came from one sample sequenced in a study of blood T cells in healthy people across ages. Together with a sample-barcoded 5' primer, a J-beta primer mix was included in a second PCR lasting about 6 to 11 cycles. MiXCR, run by TCRdb on the 5' RACE reads, gives a single entry per CDR3 protein. This sample carries roughly 550,000 distinct CDR3 sequences, under 30% of them seen once, and the ten largest clones take less than 9%. Separately, the same data were catalogued under a study of T cells of mothers and their children.

Sequenced material: blood. All receptors come from a boy younger than 18 in good health.

Comment on this clonotype: Its ends do not fully match the called genes, so a read error is possible. The V gene is TRBV6-6, the J gene TRBJ2-5, with a weak D call TRBD1 (6 bases). This CDR3 is built from 14 residues. Germline lookup yields CDR1 MNHNY and CDR2 SVGAGI (reference sequence). The CDR3 DNA is TGTACCAGCAGTCAACTACGGACAGAAGAGACCCAGTACTTC. This gives the protein CTSSQLRTEETQYF.

V usage is TRBV7-2 and J usage is TRBJ1-2; TRBD1 matches 9 bases. J gave up 4 bases and V 0 bases, and 3 bases lay outside the gene matches. This CDR3 is 15 amino acids long. The germline gives CDR1 SGHTA, CDR2 FQGNSA. CDR3 nucleotide sequence: TGTGCCAGCAGCTTAGCAACAGGGGGCGTCTATGGCTACACCTTC. Translating gives CASSLATGGVYGYTF.

This clonotype was recorded once. This chain uses TRBV20-1 with TRBJ2-7; D gene unclear. The germline CDR1 and CDR2 sequences are DFQATT and SNEGSKA (reference sequence). This CDR3 spans 14 amino acids. Between the trimmed V and J ends, which lost 3 bases and 5 bases, there was a span of 17 bases. This CDR3 is CSARGAGKIHEQYF. The CDR3 DNA follows: TGCAGTGCTAGGGGCGCAGGAAAAATTCACGAGCAGTACTTC.

The genes are TRBV20-1 and TRBJ1-5; 10 positions agree with TRBD1. Trimming removed 2 bases from V and 2 bases from J; junction bases left unmatched: 18. CDR3 length equals 20 residues. Germline loops: CDR1 DFQATT, CDR2 SNEGSKA (reference sequence). CDR3 amino acids: CSARFPGQGTERPGNQPQHF. In DNA, the CDR3 is TGCAGTGCTAGATTCCCGGGACAGGGGACGGAACGGCCGGGCAATCAGCCCCAGCATTTT.

The chain uses TRBV12-3 or TRBV12-4 and TRBJ1-2; D gene uncertain. V gave up 6 bases and J gave up 8 bases, with 19 bases separating them. CDR3 length equals 14 residues. This chain's CDR3 is CASSRALVRYGYTF. The CDR3 DNA sequence: TGTGCCAGCAGCCGAGCCCTAGTTCGGTACGGCTACACCTTC.

The chain uses TRBV9 and TRBJ2-1; 11 nucleotides align to TRBD1. Trimming at V came to 0 bases and at J to 4 bases, leaving 12 bases not matched to a gene. This CDR3 contains 19 residues. Germline CDR1 reads SGDLS; CDR2 reads YYNGEE. CDR3 region: CASSVATETDRGLYNEQFF. In DNA form, the CDR3 reads TGTGCCAGCAGCGTAGCTACAGAAACGGACAGGGGGCTATACAATGAGCAGTTCTTC.

The chain uses TRBV4-2 and TRBJ2-2, with D maybe TRBD1 (6 bases). The CDR3 runs to 16 residues. The V and J ends lost 0 bases and 6 bases respectively, with 14 bases between them. Germline loops: CDR1 LGHNA, CDR2 YNFKEQ. For the CDR3, the DNA is TGTGCCAGCAGCCAAGACCAGGGGAGTCGGGCCGGGGAGCTGTTTTTT. It encodes CASSQDQGSRAGELFF.

The chain uses TRBV6-1 and TRBJ1-4; 7 positions match TRBD1. CDR3 length equals 13 residues. Trimming cost V 7 bases and J 5 bases; bases outside gene matches: 4. Germline V gives CDR1 MNHNS, CDR2 SASEGT. The CDR3 bases are TGTGCCAGCAACGGCAGGGGGAATGAAAAACTGTTTTTT. It yields the protein CASNGRGNEKLFF.

This rearrangement joins TRBV28 to TRBJ1-1; D not resolved. Germline V lookup: CDR1 MDHEN, CDR2 SYDVKM. The CDR3 is 13 residues long. Trimming cost V 4 bases and J 0 bases, with 6 bases left between them. The CDR3 here is CASSWTLNTEAFF. The CDR3 nucleotides are TGTGCCAGCAGTTGGACCCTGAACACTGAAGCTTTCTTT.

This clonotype was found a few times. This chain uses TRBV7-2 with TRBJ2-7; D may correspond to TRBD1 or TRBD2 (5 bases each). V dropped 5 bases and J dropped 3 bases, with 11 bases sitting between them. Germline V gene data show CDR1 as SGHTA and CDR2 as FQGNSA. The length of the CDR3 is 13 residues. The CDR3 here is CASSPRDLYEQYF. For the CDR3, the DNA is TGTGCCAGCAGCCCAAGGGACCTCTACGAGCAGTACTTC.

The rearrangement uses TRBV20-1 and TRBJ2-7; 7 bases are shared with TRBD2. The CDR3 is 17 amino acids. After removal of 0 bases from V and 3 bases from J, the junction contained 14 bases not matched to a gene. Germline V gene lookup returns CDR1 DFQATT and CDR2 SNEGSKA (reference sequence). CDR3: CSARDNVGRVTHYEQYF. The CDR3 DNA reads TGCAGTGCTAGAGATAACGTGGGGAGGGTAACCCACTACGAGCAGTACTTC.

In its sample, this clonotype was seen a few times. The rearrangement uses TRBV7-9 and TRBJ2-5; a weak D match, TRBD1 (6 bases). This CDR3 comprises 13 residues. V was shortened by 5 bases and J by 2 bases, with 9 bases between the two germline ends. CDR1 is SEHNR, CDR2 FQNEAQ, per germline (reference sequence). The CDR3 sequence is CASSGGQQETQYF. The CDR3 DNA is TGTGCCAGCAGCGGGGGCCAGCAAGAGACCCAGTACTTC.

This clonotype was seen only a few times. The rearrangement uses TRBV7-9 and TRBJ2-5; D is unresolved. The tail of the sequence fits TRBJ2-1 better, so the J call may be wrong. The germline gives CDR1 SEHNR, CDR2 FQNEAQ (reference sequence). The CDR3 loop spans 12 amino acids. The CDR3 here is CASRPESNEQFF. CDR3 in DNA: TGTGCCAGCAGGCCGGAGTCCAATGAGCAGTTCTTC.

The V call is TRBV5-1, the J call TRBJ1-1; 8 nucleotides align to TRBD1. The germline gives CDR1 SGHRS, CDR2 YFSETQ. The CDR3 extends over 14 amino acids. The V gene end was trimmed by 4 bases and the J gene end by 4 bases; junction bases not matched to a gene: 6. The CDR3 DNA follows: TGCGCCAGCAGCATAAATACAGGGGGCACTGAAGCTTTCTTT. It codes for CASSINTGGTEAFF.

There are a few counts of this clonotype. This chain connects TRBV4-1 to TRBJ2-6, with D possibly TRBD2 on 5 matching bases. The CDR3 runs to 14 residues. Germline CDR1 and CDR2: MGHRA and YSYEKL. V shed 4 bases and J shed 4 bases, with 8 bases lying between them. The CDR3 protein is CASSLPGGANVLTF. In nucleotides, the CDR3 is TGCGCCAGCAGCCTCCCGGGAGGGGCCAACGTCCTGACTTTC.